This TCR beta chain emerged from a study of T cell changes during pregnancy in multiple sclerosis. From germline, CDR1 is LGHNA and CDR2 YNFKEQ. This CDR3 has 17 amino acids. Trimming cost V 2 bases and J 0 bases; bases outside gene matches: 10. Clones were read by immunoSEQ multiplex PCR, and TCRdb kept only the in-frame ones, dropping some. The sample has some 54,000 clones; roughly 93% are singletons. The chain is built from TRBV4-2 and TRBJ2-7; 7 nucleotides align to TRBD1. The specimen was peripheral blood, collected after pregnancy. The clonotype originates from a female donor with multiple sclerosis, enrolled in a pregnancy study. In nucleotides, the CDR3 is TGTGCCAGCAGCCAAACTACCGGGACAGCCTACTCCTACGAGCAGTACTTC. Its translation is CASSQTTGTAYSYEQYF.